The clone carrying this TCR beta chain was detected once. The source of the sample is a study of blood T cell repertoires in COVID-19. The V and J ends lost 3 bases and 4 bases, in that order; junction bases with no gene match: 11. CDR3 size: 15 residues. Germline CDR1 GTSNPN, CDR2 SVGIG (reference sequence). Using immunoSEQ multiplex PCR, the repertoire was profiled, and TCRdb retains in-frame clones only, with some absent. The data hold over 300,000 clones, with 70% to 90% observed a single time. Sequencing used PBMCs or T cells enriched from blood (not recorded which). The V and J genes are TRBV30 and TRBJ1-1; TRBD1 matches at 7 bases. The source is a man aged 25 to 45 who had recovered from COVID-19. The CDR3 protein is CAWREGQPVGTEAFF. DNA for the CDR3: TGTGCCTGGAGGGAGGGACAGCCGGTCGGCACTGAAGCTTTCTTT.